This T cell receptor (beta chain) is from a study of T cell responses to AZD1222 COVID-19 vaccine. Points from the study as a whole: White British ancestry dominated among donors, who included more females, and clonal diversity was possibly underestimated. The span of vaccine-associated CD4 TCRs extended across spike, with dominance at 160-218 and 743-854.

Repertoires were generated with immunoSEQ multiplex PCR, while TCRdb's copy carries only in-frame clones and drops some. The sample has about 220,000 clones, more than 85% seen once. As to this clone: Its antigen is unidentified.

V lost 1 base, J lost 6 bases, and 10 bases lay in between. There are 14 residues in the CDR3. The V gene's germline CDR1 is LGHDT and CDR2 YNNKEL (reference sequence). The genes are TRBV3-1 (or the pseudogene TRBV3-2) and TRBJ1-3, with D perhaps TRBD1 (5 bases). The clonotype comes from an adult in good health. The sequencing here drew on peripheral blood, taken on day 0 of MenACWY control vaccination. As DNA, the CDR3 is TGTGCCAGCAGCCAAGCAGACAGACCAAACACCATATATTTT. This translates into CASSQADRPNTIYF.